A single sample gave rise to the 11 T cell receptor beta chains below, sequenced in a study of CD8+ T cells in alopecia areata. In each case, RNA was isolated and then reverse transcribed into cDNA as the sequencing template. Generated by immunoSEQ multiplex PCR, the TCRdb table keeps only in-frame clones and is missing some. The table shows about 150,000 clones, with about 51% occurring only once. Indicated treatment: oral pan-JAK inhibitor, 5-10 mg twice daily. Sequencing used CD8+ T cells sorted from blood, obtained at week 4, from a patient treated with tofacitinib. Receptors originate from a human donor with alopecia areata.

This clone was observed a few times. The sample has other DNA sequences that encode this CDR3 too. This chain connects TRBV7-9 to TRBJ1-1; no firm D call. V was shortened by 1 base and J by 4 bases, with 1 base between the two germline ends. The CDR3 has 11 residues. Germline V gene sequence: CDR1 SEHNR, CDR2 FQNEAQ (reference sequence). Here the CDR3 reads CASSLGTEAFF. Here the CDR3 DNA reads TGTGCCAGCAGCTTAGGCACTGAAGCTTTCTTT.

The rearrangement uses TRBV13 and TRBJ1-1, with 9 nucleotides matching TRBD1. J was trimmed by 0 bases and V by 4 bases; bases with no gene match: 9. The CDR3 extends over 17 amino acids. Germline lookup yields CDR1 PRHDT and CDR2 FYEKMQ (reference sequence). The CDR3 DNA sequence: TGTGCCAGCAGCTCAGGGGTCGGGACAGGGTTGAACACTGAAGCTTTCTTT. Amino acid sequence: CASSSGVGTGLNTEAFF.

V gene TRBV27 combines with J gene TRBJ1-5; 7 bases line up with TRBD1. Germline CDR1 is MNHEY and CDR2 is SMNVEV (reference sequence). Unmatched junction bases numbered 2, after V lost 3 bases and J lost 3 bases. The CDR3 is made up of 14 amino acids. In DNA, the CDR3 is TGTGCCAGCAGTTTTACAGGGGCCAATCAGCCCCAGCATTTT. It specifies CASSFTGANQPQHF.

The chain combines TRBV29-1 with TRBJ2-7; D unresolved. The V end lost 6 bases, the J end lost 0 bases, and 24 bases lay between the germline ends. Germline V gene sequence: CDR1 SQVTM, CDR2 ANQGSEA. This CDR3 is 17 amino acids long. CDR3 DNA sequence: TGCAGCGTGTTGGGTTGGCAGACGGTCTTGCGCTCCTACGAGCAGTACTTC. Its translation is CSVLGWQTVLRSYEQYF.

On this clone itself: The sample contains more than one DNA sequence encoding this CDR3. The chain couples TRBV13 to TRBJ2-7; D unclear. Germline values: CDR1 PRHDT, CDR2 FYEKMQ (reference sequence). The length of the CDR3 is 13 residues. Between the trimmed V and J ends, which lost 0 bases and 4 bases, there was a span of 7 bases. CDR3 region: CASSLGQSYEQYF. The DNA for the CDR3 is TGTGCCAGCAGCTTAGGCCAATCGTACGAGCAGTACTTC. The full variable domain, with the rest looked up from reference TRBV13 and TRBJ2-7, is AAGVIQSPRHLIKEKRETATLKCYPIPRHDTVYWYQQGPGQDPQFLISFYEKMQSDKGSIPDRFSAQQFSDYHSELNMSSLELGDSALYFCASSLGQSYEQYFGPGTRLTVT.

The chain combines TRBV9 with TRBJ1-2; tentatively, D is TRBD1 (5 bases). Germline V lookup: CDR1 SGDLS, CDR2 YYNGEE. V shed 0 bases and J shed 3 bases, with 9 bases lying between them. The length of the CDR3 is 14 residues. DNA of the CDR3: TGTGCCAGCAGCGTAGGTGGCAGGGACTATGGCTACACCTTC. Its protein product is CASSVGGRDYGYTF. The whole variable domain, remainder taken from reference TRBV9 and TRBJ1-2, is DSGVTQTPKHLITATGQRVTLRCSPRSGDLSVYWYQQSLDQGLQFLIQYYNGEERAKGNILERFSAQQFPDLHSELNLSSLELGDSALYFCASSVGGRDYGYTFGSGTRLTVV.

The chain couples TRBV7-9 to TRBJ1-6; TRBD1 matches at 9 bases. CDR1 and CDR2 from the germline V gene are SEHNR and FQNEAQ (reference sequence). CDR3 size: 15 residues. Unmatched junction bases numbered 9, after V lost 5 bases and J lost 10 bases. The chain's CDR3 is CASSRDRVTQSPLHF. CDR3 DNA: TGTGCCAGCAGCCGGGACAGGGTCACCCAGTCACCCCTCCACTTT.

The rearrangement uses TRBV4-2 and TRBJ1-5; D might be TRBD1 (6 bases). The V gene lost 0 bases and the J gene lost 7 bases, with 10 bases spanning the gap. The germline V gene encodes CDR1 LGHNA and CDR2 YNFKEQ. The CDR3 contains 14 residues. In DNA form, the CDR3 reads TGTGCCAGCAGCCAAGAAACAGGGACCCAGCCCCAGCATTTT. Translated, it gives CASSQETGTQPQHF.

This clone occurred once. The V and J genes are TRBV29-1 and TRBJ1-1, with TRBD1 matching over 8 bases. This CDR3 has 14 amino acids. Looked up from germline, CDR1 is SQVTM and CDR2 is ANQGSEA. Trimming at V came to 8 bases and at J to 0 bases, leaving 8 bases not matched to a gene. CDR3 DNA: TGCAGCATCCAGGACAGGGCGATGAACACTGAAGCTTTCTTT. Translated: CSIQDRAMNTEAFF.

V usage is TRBV27 and J usage is TRBJ1-1; 8 bases agree with TRBD1. Germline CDR1 reads MNHEY; CDR2 reads SMNVEV (reference sequence). The junction had 1 base not matched to a gene; V was cut back by 0 bases and J by 4 bases. There are 14 residues in the CDR3. The DNA for the CDR3 is TGTGCCAGCAGTTTATCACAGGGGGTCACTGAAGCTTTCTTT. Protein product: CASSLSQGVTEAFF.

This clone has a handful of counts. The chain uses TRBV30 and TRBJ2-7; 7 bases are shared with TRBD1. CDR3 size: 15 residues. The germline gives CDR1 GTSNPN, CDR2 SVGIG (reference sequence). The V segment lost 5 bases and the J segment 0 bases; nucleotides outside the gene matches: 10. The CDR3 DNA follows: TGTGCCTGGGGTTTCGAACAGGGGCCCTCCTACGAGCAGTACTTC. This translates into CAWGFEQGPSYEQYF.